This is a list of T cell receptor beta chains from one sample in a study of cytomegalovirus exposure and HLA in healthy donors. Measured with immunoSEQ multiplex PCR; TCRdb has only the in-frame clones, and not every one. Its listing shows over 120,000 clones. Source material: PBMCs. Receptors were obtained from a male donor in good health and CMV-seronegative. Each CDR3 is given with its conserved first and last residue. D genes are given only for firm matches.

d_call	v_call	j_call	cdr3_aa	cdr3_nt
.	TRBV6-1	TRBJ2-5	CASSEASTGETQYF	TGTGCCAGCAGTGAAGCGTCTACAGGGGAGACCCAGTACTTC
TRBD2	TRBV28	TRBJ2-5	CATGEVAGGFDQETQYF	TGTGCCACCGGGGAGGTAGCGGGAGGGTTTGACCAAGAGACCCAGTACTTC
.	TRBV5-1	TRBJ1-1	CASSFSGQNAEAFF	TGCGCCAGCAGCTTCTCGGGACAAAATGCTGAAGCTTTCTTT
.	TRBV7-9	TRBJ1-1	CASTEQGYTEAFF	TGTGCCAGCACCGAACAGGGATACACTGAAGCTTTCTTT
.	TRBV18	TRBJ1-1	CASSPGHLEAFF	TGTGCCAGCTCACCGGGACACCTTGAAGCTTTCTTT
.	TRBV28	TRBJ1-5	CASKEGGYSNQPQHF	TGTGCCAGCAAGGAGGGGGGGTATAGCAATCAGCCCCAGCATTTT
TRBD2	TRBV29-1	TRBJ2-7	CSVLSGGTYEQYF	TGCAGCGTTCTCAGCGGGGGAACCTACGAGCAGTACTTC
.	TRBV4-1	TRBJ1-1	CASSSAGGAFF	TGCGCCAGCAGCTCGGCGGGGGGAGCTTTCTTT
.	TRBV27	TRBJ2-2	CASSLTSGWGDTGELFF	TGTGCCAGCAGTTTAACGTCCGGGTGGGGAGACACCGGGGAGCTGTTTTTT
.	TRBV25-1	TRBJ1-5	CASRGGSNQPQHF	TGTGCCAGCAGGGGGGGAAGCAATCAGCCCCAGCATTTT
TRBD2	TRBV4-2	TRBJ2-5	CASAQTSGRGETQYF	TGTGCCAGCGCCCAAACCAGCGGGAGAGGAGAGACCCAGTACTTC
.	TRBV29-1	TRBJ1-2	CSVDGGSYGYTF	TGCAGCGTTGATGGGGGCAGCTACGGCTACACCTTC
TRBD1	TRBV5-6	TRBJ1-2	CASSLGGQGLSYGYTF	TGTGCCAGCAGCTTGGGGGGACAGGGGCTCTCCTATGGCTACACCTTC
TRBD2	TRBV7-8	TRBJ2-2	CASSSPIASGNTGELFF	TGTGCCAGCAGCTCCCCTATTGCTAGCGGGAACACCGGGGAGCTGTTTTTT
TRBD2	TRBV5-1	TRBJ2-3	CASTFFTGGDTQYF	TGCGCCAGCACCTTCTTCACCGGGGGGGATACGCAGTATTTT
TRBD2	TRBV10-2	TRBJ2-1	CASSDPRGSIYEQFF	TGCGCCAGCAGTGACCCACGCGGGAGTATCTATGAGCAGTTCTTC
.	TRBV5-6	TRBJ1-3	CASSLGSGAVGNTIYF	TGTGCCAGCAGCTTGGGGTCAGGGGCCGTTGGAAACACCATATATTTT
.	TRBV7-8	TRBJ2-1	CASSLVETGSLNEQFF	TGTGCCAGCAGCTTAGTTGAAACGGGATCTCTCAATGAGCAGTTCTTC
.	TRBV5-8	TRBJ1-6	CASSSPRISYNSPLHF	TGTGCCAGCAGCTCGCCGAGGATCTCCTATAATTCACCCCTCCACTTT
.	TRBV19	TRBJ2-5	CASSISQETQYF	TGTGCCAGTAGTATCTCTCAAGAGACCCAGTACTTC
.	TRBV6-1	TRBJ1-6	CASSVETTQNSPLHF	TGTGCCAGCAGTGTTGAGACAACACAAAATTCACCCCTCCACTTT
.	TRBV18	TRBJ1-2	CASSSTEIYGYTF	TGTGCCAGCTCGTCGACAGAGATCTATGGCTACACCTTC
.	TRBV29-1	TRBJ1-2	CSVETGNYGYTF	TGCAGCGTTGAAACAGGGAACTATGGCTACACCTTC
TRBD1	TRBV5-1	TRBJ1-2	CASSLATGEDGYTF	TGCGCCAGCAGCTTGGCGACAGGGGAAGACGGCTACACCTTC
TRBD1	TRBV30	TRBJ2-6	CAWEDRGRPGANVLTF	TGTGCCTGGGAGGACAGGGGGAGGCCTGGGGCCAACGTCCTGACTTTC
.	TRBV5-6	TRBJ2-2	CASSLVGGPAGELFF	TGTGCCAGCAGCTTGGTGGGGGGGCCAGCCGGGGAGCTGTTTTTT
.	TRBV4-1	TRBJ2-1	CASSQALNNEQFF	TGCGCCAGCAGCCAAGCCTTAAACAATGAGCAGTTCTTC
TRBD1	TRBV9	TRBJ1-6	CASSVTSRTGRTPLHF	TGTGCCAGCAGCGTAACGTCGCGGACAGGGAGGACACCCCTCCACTTT
.	TRBV7-6	TRBJ2-3	CASSNRLADTQYF	TGTGCCAGCAGCAACCGACTAGCAGATACGCAGTATTTT
.	TRBV18	TRBJ2-5	CASSPPRETQYF	TGTGCCAGCTCACCACCGAGAGAGACCCAGTACTTC
TRBD2	TRBV6-5	TRBJ2-5	CASSRTSGGTGTQYF	TGTGCCAGCAGTCGGACTAGCGGGGGCACGGGGACCCAGTACTTC
TRBD2	TRBV18	TRBJ2-7	CASSQEGLDLSEQYF	TGTGCCAGCTCCCAAGAAGGACTAGATCTAAGCGAGCAGTACTTC
.	TRBV6-6	TRBJ1-2	CASSYIGDNHYGYTF	TGTGCCAGCAGTTACATAGGGGACAACCACTATGGCTACACCTTC
.	TRBV9	TRBJ1-3	CASSVVEGIAGNTIYF	TGTGCCAGCAGCGTAGTCGAGGGAATAGCTGGAAACACCATATATTTT
.	TRBV30	TRBJ1-2	CACSSGGIAYGYTF	TGTGCCTGCTCAAGCGGGGGGATAGCCTATGGCTACACCTTC
.	TRBV14	TRBJ2-7	CASSFDIYYEQYF	TGTGCCAGCAGCTTCGACATCTACTACGAGCAGTACTTC
.	TRBV6-1	TRBJ2-1	CASTLRADNEQFF	TGTGCCAGCACCCTGAGGGCAGACAATGAGCAGTTCTTC
.	TRBV19	TRBJ1-1	CASSIQGSTEAFF	TGTGCCAGTAGCATTCAGGGAAGCACTGAAGCTTTCTTT
.	TRBV15	TRBJ2-7	CATSREVDSSSYEQYF	TGTGCCACCAGCAGAGAAGTTGACAGTTCTTCCTACGAGCAGTACTTC
TRBD1	TRBV7-2	TRBJ1-3	CASSLGQGAGNTIYF	TGTGCCAGCAGCTTAGGACAGGGGGCTGGAAACACCATATATTTT
.	TRBV9	TRBJ2-1	CASSPQGLEQFF	TGTGCCAGCAGCCCCCAGGGACTCGAGCAGTTCTTC
.	TRBV5-6	TRBJ1-6	CASSLRGIRHNSPLHF	TGTGCCAGCAGCCTACGAGGGATACGGCATAATTCACCCCTCCACTTT
.	TRBV2	TRBJ1-1	CASEGGVKAFF	TGTGCCAGCGAAGGGGGGGTTAAAGCTTTCTTT
.	TRBV28	TRBJ2-7	CASSPNSYEQYF	TGTGCCAGCAGCCCAAACTCCTACGAGCAGTACTTC
.	TRBV5-8	TRBJ2-2	CASSTEGGALYGELFF	TGTGCCAGCAGCACCGAGGGGGGGGCGCTTTACGGGGAGCTGTTTTTT
TRBD2	TRBV4-3	TRBJ2-5	CASSQDFASGSETQYF	TGCGCCAGCAGCCAAGACTTTGCTAGCGGTTCGGAGACCCAGTACTTC
.	TRBV2	TRBJ1-3	CASSEGRGGNTIYF	TGTGCCAGCAGTGAAGGACGGGGGGGAAACACCATATATTTT
.	TRBV19	TRBJ1-3	CASSIDNYSGNTIYF	TGTGCCAGTAGTATAGACAACTACTCTGGAAACACCATATATTTT
.	TRBV19	TRBJ1-4	CASSMPQTAGREKLFF	TGTGCCAGTAGTATGCCCCAGACAGCTGGTAGAGAAAAACTGTTTTTT
.	TRBV19	TRBJ2-1	CASSIPQGTYNEQFF	TGTGCCAGTAGTATACCACAGGGTACTTACAATGAGCAGTTCTTC
.	TRBV6-5	TRBJ2-3	CASTRLKTDTQYF	TGTGCCAGCACTAGGTTGAAAACAGATACGCAGTATTTT
.	TRBV15	TRBJ1-4	CATSRDIRSDEKLFF	TGTGCCACCAGCAGAGATATCAGGTCCGACGAAAAACTGTTTTTT
.	TRBV11-1	TRBJ2-2	CASTRAWTGELFF	TGTGCCAGCACCCGAGCGTGGACCGGGGAGCTGTTTTTT